A single sample gave rise to the 20 T cell receptor beta chains below, sequenced in a study of Ad26.COV2.S vaccination and SARS-CoV-2 variants. Here immunoSEQ multiplex PCR was the method, and the copy in TCRdb shows in-frame clones only, minus some. The sample comprises 300,000 to 400,000 clones, roughly 81% of which are singletons, and 3% to 4% rests with the top ten. As for treatment: 19 received Ad26.COV2.S at low or high dose, single or two shots; roughly five received placebo; per-sample allocation not given. Collection of the samples took place on day 63 after the first injection of vaccine or placebo. The sequences come from peripheral blood, collected in a trial of Ad26.COV2.S vaccine versus placebo. The receptors were gathered from a person between 18 and 65 years old who received the Ad26.COV2.S COVID-19 vaccine or a placebo.

This rearrangement joins TRBV28 to TRBJ1-6; D unresolved. V was clipped by 2 bases and J by 5 bases, with 7 bases between them. Germline loops: CDR1 MDHEN, CDR2 SYDVKM. The CDR3 runs 14 residues. Here the CDR3 DNA reads TGTGCCAGCAGTTTACGGCACGATAATTCACCCCTCCACTTT. It yields the protein CASSLRHDNSPLHF. The complete variable domain, with remaining parts taken from reference TRBV28 and TRBJ1-6, reads DVKVTQSSRYLVKRTGEKVFLECVQDMDHENMFWYRQDPGLGLRLIYFSYDVKMKEKGDIPEGYSVSREKKERFSLILESASTNQTSMYLCASSLRHDNSPLHFGNGTRLTVT.

The chain is built from TRBV19 and TRBJ1-5, with TRBD1 matching over 10 bases. Trimming cost V 4 bases and J 6 bases; bases outside gene matches: 9. CDR1 and CDR2 from the germline V gene are LNHDA and SQIVND (reference sequence). This CDR3 region has 16 residues. CDR3 amino acids: CASSTSDRGVTQPQHF. As DNA, the CDR3 is TGTGCCAGTAGTACCTCGGACAGGGGGGTCACTCAGCCCCAGCATTTT.

Comment on this clone: One junction end disagrees with the germline gene, perhaps due to a read error. The gene calls are TRBV29-1 and TRBJ2-7, with 9 bases identical to TRBD1. The CDR3 extends over 11 amino acids. CDR1 is SQVTM and CDR2 is ANQGSEA in the germline V gene. The CDR3 loop is CWKRQGDEQYF. DNA of the CDR3: TGTTGGAAGAGACAGGGGGACGAGCAGTACTTC.

The chain couples TRBV18 to TRBJ2-2, with no clear D. Germline assignment: CDR1 KGHSH and CDR2 LQKENI. V was trimmed by 2 bases and J by 7 bases, leaving 14 bases between them. The length of the CDR3 is 15 residues. Written as DNA, the CDR3 is TGTGCCAGCTCACCAGCTTCGAGCGCCTACGGGGAGCTGTTTTTT. This encodes CASSPASSAYGELFF. Full variable domain (rest looked up from reference TRBV18 and TRBJ2-2): NAGVMQNPRHLVRRRGQEARLRCSPMKGHSHVYWYRQLPEEGLKFMVYLQKENIIDESGMPKERFSAEFPKEGPSILRIQQVVRGDSAAYFCASSPASSAYGELFFGEGSRLTVL.

V and J are TRBV12-2 and TRBJ1-5. TRBV12-2 is assigned pseudogene status. The CDR3 is made up of 15 amino acids. DNA of the CDR3: TGTGCAAGTCGCTTAAGCCGGGGATTCAATCAGCCCCAGCATTTT. This translates into CASRLSRGFNQPQHF.

The chain employs TRBV4-3 and TRBJ2-1; D might be TRBD2 (5 bases). Deletions cut 1 base from V and 6 bases from J, with 10 bases between. The CDR3 has 14 amino acids. Germline CDR1 is LGHNA and CDR2 is YSLEER. The CDR3, as DNA: TGCGCCAGCAGCCAAGGCCGGGGTGGCAATGAGCAGTTCTTC. It yields the protein CASSQGRGGNEQFF.

The V and J genes are TRBV4-3 and TRBJ2-5; perhaps TRBD2 as D (7 bases). This CDR3 region has 16 residues. The germline CDR1 and CDR2 sequences are LGHNA and YSLEER. V shed 1 base and J shed 1 base, with 13 bases lying between them. The CDR3: CASSQGRGGPQETQYF. As DNA, the CDR3 is TGCGCCAGCAGCCAAGGAAGGGGGGGGCCCCAAGAGACCCAGTACTTC.

CDR3 loop: CASSPGTSGSYEQYF. DNA for the CDR3: TGTGCCAGCTCACCAGGGACTAGCGGGAGCTACGAGCAGTACTTC. This chain uses TRBV18 with TRBJ2-7; 14 bases are shared with TRBD2. This CDR3 is built from 15 residues. Per germline, CDR1 KGHSH and CDR2 LQKENI. V shed 2 bases and J 3 bases; nucleotides not matched to a gene: 0. Supplemented by reference TRBV18 and TRBJ2-7, the full variable domain reads NAGVMQNPRHLVRRRGQEARLRCSPMKGHSHVYWYRQLPEEGLKFMVYLQKENIIDESGMPKERFSAEFPKEGPSILRIQQVVRGDSAAYFCASSPGTSGSYEQYFGPGTRLTVT.

The gene calls are TRBV9 and TRBJ2-7; 8 bases are a match to TRBD2. The CDR3 has 16 amino acids. Germline V gene data show CDR1 as SGDLS and CDR2 as YYNGEE. V gave up 4 bases and J gave up 0 bases; unmatched junction bases: 9. CDR3 in amino acids: CASSPRGSGASYEQYF. CDR3 sequence (DNA): TGTGCCAGCAGCCCTCGTGGTAGCGGGGCCTCCTACGAGCAGTACTTC.

The chain is built from TRBV2 and TRBJ2-5; D might be TRBD1 or TRBD2, each matching 6 bases. Germline V CDR1 and CDR2: SNHLY, FYNNEI. V gave up 9 bases and J gave up 5 bases, with 19 bases separating them. The CDR3 totals 14 residues. CDR3 DNA: TGTGCCAGTAAAAATTGGGGGGCTCGTGAGACCCAGTACTTC. It codes for CASKNWGARETQYF.

This clone was recorded a few times. The rearrangement links TRBV25-1 to TRBJ1-2; 9 bases line up with TRBD1. The CDR3 contains 12 residues. CDR1 is MGHDK, CDR2 SYGVNS, per germline. The junction had 3 bases not matched to a gene; V was cut back by 6 bases and J by 7 bases. The CDR3 is CASRTGGSGYTF. CDR3 coding DNA: TGTGCCAGCAGAACAGGGGGCTCTGGCTACACCTTC.

V and J are TRBV11-2 and TRBJ2-1; 13 nucleotides align to TRBD2. Germline loops: CDR1 SGHAT, CDR2 FQNNGV. The CDR3 has 19 amino acids. With V trimmed by 5 bases and J by 6 bases, 16 bases remained unmatched. CDR3 sequence reads: CASSQAKGTSGEAFNEQFF. CDR3 nucleotide sequence: TGTGCCAGCAGCCAAGCGAAAGGGACTAGCGGGGAGGCATTCAATGAGCAGTTCTTC.

The chain employs TRBV27 and TRBJ2-1; 7 positions agree with TRBD1. The CDR3 has 15 residues. In germline, CDR1 is MNHEY, CDR2 SMNVEV (reference sequence). V lost 5 bases and J lost 0; bases outside the gene matches: 4. The CDR3 bases are TGTGCCAGCAGTCCTTACAGGGGCTCCTACAATGAGCAGTTCTTC. This sequence encodes CASSPYRGSYNEQFF.

The chain is built from TRBV3-1 (or the pseudogene TRBV3-2) and TRBJ2-4; D is possibly TRBD1 or TRBD2 (5 bases each). The CDR3 loop spans 14 amino acids. V shed 2 bases and J shed 7 bases, with 12 bases lying between them. Germline lookup yields CDR1 LGHDT and CDR2 YNNKEL (reference sequence). The CDR3 nucleotides are TGTGCCAGCAGCCAAAACCGGGACGGCAACATTCAGTACTTC. Translated: CASSQNRDGNIQYF.

The chain combines TRBV7-6 with TRBJ1-2; D remains ambiguous. Germline CDR1 and CDR2: SGHVS and FNYEAQ. Trimming shortened V by 4 bases and J by 7 bases, and 16 bases separated the two germline ends. The CDR3 has 14 residues. The CDR3 sequence: CASSSLGGFTGYTF. As DNA, the CDR3 is TGTGCCAGCAGCTCGCTGGGAGGGTTTACTGGCTACACCTTC.

The rearrangement links TRBV18 to TRBJ2-1, with TRBD1 matching over 9 bases. Germline V lookup: CDR1 KGHSH, CDR2 LQKENI. CDR3 length: 15 residues. The trim removed 3 bases at V and 1 base at J, leaving 1 base unmatched. The CDR3: CASSPGTGSYNEQFF. The DNA for the CDR3 is TGTGCCAGCTCACCGGGGACAGGGTCCTACAATGAGCAGTTCTTC. The variable domain in full, with the rest retrieved from reference TRBV18 and TRBJ2-1, is NAGVMQNPRHLVRRRGQEARLRCSPMKGHSHVYWYRQLPEEGLKFMVYLQKENIIDESGMPKERFSAEFPKEGPSILRIQQVVRGDSAAYFCASSPGTGSYNEQFFGPGTRLTVL.

The V call is TRBV6-2 or TRBV6-3, the J call TRBJ2-5; 11 bases are a match to TRBD1. Trimming cost V 5 bases and J 7 bases; bases outside gene matches: 6. The germline CDR1 and CDR2 sequences are MNHEY and SVGEGT. CDR3 size: 14 residues. Written as DNA, the CDR3 is TGTGCCAGCAGTCGGACAGGGGGCGGCGGGACCCAGTACTTC. Protein sequence: CASSRTGGGGTQYF.

This rearrangement joins TRBV6-4 to TRBJ1-1; 8 bases are shared with TRBD1. Trimming at V came to 7 bases and at J to 0 bases, leaving 4 bases not matched to a gene. CDR1 and CDR2 from the germline V gene are MRHNA and SNTAGT. The CDR3 runs to 14 residues. This chain's CDR3 is CASTRGLVNTEAFF. CDR3 bases: TGTGCCAGCACCAGGGGGCTAGTGAACACTGAAGCTTTCTTT.

The chain employs TRBV4-3 and TRBJ1-5; a weak D match, TRBD1 (6 bases). CDR3 length equals 14 residues. V shed 4 bases and J shed 4 bases, with 11 bases lying between them. Germline V gene data show CDR1 as LGHNA and CDR2 as YSLEER. DNA of the CDR3: TGCGCCAGCAGCCCAACAGGGCAGAATCAGCCCCAGCATTTT. Translating it yields CASSPTGQNQPQHF.

The chain uses TRBV2 and TRBJ1-4, with D possibly matching TRBD1 (5 bases). The CDR3 has 17 amino acids. The germline V and J ends were trimmed by 4 bases and 0 bases, with 15 bases remaining between them. The V gene's germline CDR1 is SNHLY and CDR2 FYNNEI. The CDR3 coding sequence is TGTGCCAGCAGTGCCCTCTCGACAGCCGCAACTAATGAAAAACTGTTTTTT. Translation: CASSALSTAATNEKLFF.